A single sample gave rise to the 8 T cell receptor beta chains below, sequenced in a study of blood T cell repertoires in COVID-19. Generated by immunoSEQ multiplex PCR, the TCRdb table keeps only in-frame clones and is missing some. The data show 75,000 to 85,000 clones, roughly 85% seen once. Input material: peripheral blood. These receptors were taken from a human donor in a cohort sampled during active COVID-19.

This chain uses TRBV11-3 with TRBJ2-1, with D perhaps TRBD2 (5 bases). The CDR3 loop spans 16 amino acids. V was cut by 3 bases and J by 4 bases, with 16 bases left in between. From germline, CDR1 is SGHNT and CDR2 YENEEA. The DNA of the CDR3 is TGTGCCAGCAGCTTCTTAATCGGGCGGGTTTACAATGAGCAGTTCTTC. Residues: CASSFLIGRVYNEQFF.

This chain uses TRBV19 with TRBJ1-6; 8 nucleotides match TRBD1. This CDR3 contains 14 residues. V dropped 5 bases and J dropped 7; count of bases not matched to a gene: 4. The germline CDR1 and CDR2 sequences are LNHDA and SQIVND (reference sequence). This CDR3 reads CASSDRGRNSPLHF. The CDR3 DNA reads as TGTGCCAGTAGTGACAGGGGACGAAATTCACCCCTCCACTTT.

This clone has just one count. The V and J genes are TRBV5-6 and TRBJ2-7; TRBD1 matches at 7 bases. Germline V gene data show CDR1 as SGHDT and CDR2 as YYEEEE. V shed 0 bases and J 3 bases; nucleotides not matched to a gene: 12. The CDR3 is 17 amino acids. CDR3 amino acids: CASSLVTTGVGDYEQYF. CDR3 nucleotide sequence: TGTGCCAGCAGCTTGGTGACTACAGGGGTAGGGGACTACGAGCAGTACTTC.

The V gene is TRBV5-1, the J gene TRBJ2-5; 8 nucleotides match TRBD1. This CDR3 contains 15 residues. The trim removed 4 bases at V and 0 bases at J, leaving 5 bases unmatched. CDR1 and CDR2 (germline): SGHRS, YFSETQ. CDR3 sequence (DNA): TGCGCCAGCAGCCGAGGGACAGGTAACCAAGAGACCCAGTACTTC. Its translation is CASSRGTGNQETQYF.

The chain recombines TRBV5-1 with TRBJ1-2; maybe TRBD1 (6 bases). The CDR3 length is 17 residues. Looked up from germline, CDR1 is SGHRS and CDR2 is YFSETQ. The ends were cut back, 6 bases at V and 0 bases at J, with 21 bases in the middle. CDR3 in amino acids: CASTRGGQLRANYGYTF. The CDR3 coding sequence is TGCGCCAGCACCAGAGGCGGACAGCTAAGAGCTAACTATGGCTACACCTTC.

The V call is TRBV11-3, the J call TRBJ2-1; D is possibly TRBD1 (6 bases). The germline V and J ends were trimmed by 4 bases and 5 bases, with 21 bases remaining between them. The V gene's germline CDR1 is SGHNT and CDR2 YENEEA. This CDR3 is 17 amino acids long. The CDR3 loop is CASSSGVGGDFHNEQFF. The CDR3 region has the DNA TGTGCCAGCAGCTCAGGGGTTGGAGGCGATTTTCACAATGAGCAGTTCTTC.

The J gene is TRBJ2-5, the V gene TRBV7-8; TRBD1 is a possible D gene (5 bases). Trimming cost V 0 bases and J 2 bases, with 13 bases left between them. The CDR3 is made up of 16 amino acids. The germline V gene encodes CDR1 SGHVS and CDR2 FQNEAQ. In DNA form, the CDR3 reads TGTGCCAGCAGCTTAGCGCTTGAAAGGGGACAAGAGACCCAGTACTTC. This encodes CASSLALERGQETQYF.

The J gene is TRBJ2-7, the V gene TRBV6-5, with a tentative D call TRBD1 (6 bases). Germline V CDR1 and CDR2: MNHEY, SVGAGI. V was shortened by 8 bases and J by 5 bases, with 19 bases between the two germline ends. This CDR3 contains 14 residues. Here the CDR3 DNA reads TGTGCCAGCTCCTTAAACAGGGTACTGGACGAGCAGTACTTC. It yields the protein CASSLNRVLDEQYF.